The sequence of this TCR beta chain was determined in a study of OX40 agonist ivuxolimab in advanced cancers. Overall study findings and caveats: CD8+ T cells averaged more expanded clones than CD4+.

The CDR3 runs 13 residues. The V and J ends lost 1 base and 0 bases respectively, with 3 bases between them. Germline values: CDR1 SGDLS, CDR2 YYNGEE. Assay used: immunoSEQ multiplex PCR; TCRdb lists only in-frame clones, some missing. Of roughly 64,000 clones in the sample, about four fifths were seen once. Concerning this clone: Its antigen is undetermined.

The sequence was collected from an adult with an advanced solid tumor such as melanoma, head and neck, liver or kidney cancer. The sequencing here drew on CD4+ or CD8+ T cells sorted from blood, taken in a trial of the OX40 agonist ivuxolimab. This chain joins TRBV9 and TRBJ2-3; no clear D gene. The CDR3 sequence: CASSVSSTDTQYF. In DNA, the CDR3 is TGTGCCAGCAGCGTAAGTAGCACAGATACGCAGTATTTT.